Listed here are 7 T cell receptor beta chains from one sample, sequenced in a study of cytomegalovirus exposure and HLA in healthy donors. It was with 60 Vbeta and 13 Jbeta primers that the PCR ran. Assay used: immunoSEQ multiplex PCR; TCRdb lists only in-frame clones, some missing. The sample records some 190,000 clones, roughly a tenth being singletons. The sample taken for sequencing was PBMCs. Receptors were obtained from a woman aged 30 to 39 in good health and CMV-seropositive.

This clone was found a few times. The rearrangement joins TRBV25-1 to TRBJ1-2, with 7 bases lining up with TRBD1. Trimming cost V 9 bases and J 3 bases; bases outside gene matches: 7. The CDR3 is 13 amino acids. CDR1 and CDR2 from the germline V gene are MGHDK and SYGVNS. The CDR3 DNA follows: TGTGCCAGTAGAGGAGGACAGGACTATGGCTACACCTTC. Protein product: CASRGGQDYGYTF.

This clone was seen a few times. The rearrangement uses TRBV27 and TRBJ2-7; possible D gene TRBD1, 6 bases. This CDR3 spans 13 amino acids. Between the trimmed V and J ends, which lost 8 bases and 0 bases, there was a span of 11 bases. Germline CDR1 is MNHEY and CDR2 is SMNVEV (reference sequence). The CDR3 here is CASGDRHSYEQYF. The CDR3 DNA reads TGTGCCAGCGGAGACAGGCACTCCTACGAGCAGTACTTC.

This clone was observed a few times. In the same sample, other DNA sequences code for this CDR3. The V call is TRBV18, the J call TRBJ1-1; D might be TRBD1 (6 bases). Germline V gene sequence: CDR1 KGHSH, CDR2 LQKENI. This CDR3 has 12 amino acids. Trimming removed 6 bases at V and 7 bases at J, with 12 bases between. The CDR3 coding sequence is TGTGCCAGCTCCCCGGACAGAGGTGAAGCTTTCTTT. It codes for CASSPDRGEAFF.

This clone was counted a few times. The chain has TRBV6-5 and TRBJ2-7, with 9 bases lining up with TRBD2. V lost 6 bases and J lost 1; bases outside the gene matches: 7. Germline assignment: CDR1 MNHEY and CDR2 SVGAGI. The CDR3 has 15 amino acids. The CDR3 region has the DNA TGTGCCAGCAGGAACGGGCTAGCGGGGTCCTACGAGCAGTACTTC. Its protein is CASRNGLAGSYEQYF.

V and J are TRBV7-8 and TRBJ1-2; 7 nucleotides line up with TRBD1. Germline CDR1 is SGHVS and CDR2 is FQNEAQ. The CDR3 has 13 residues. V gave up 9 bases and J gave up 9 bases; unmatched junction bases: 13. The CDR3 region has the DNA TGTGCCAGTTCTCTCCGGGACAGAAGGAGCTACACCTTC. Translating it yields CASSLRDRRSYTF.

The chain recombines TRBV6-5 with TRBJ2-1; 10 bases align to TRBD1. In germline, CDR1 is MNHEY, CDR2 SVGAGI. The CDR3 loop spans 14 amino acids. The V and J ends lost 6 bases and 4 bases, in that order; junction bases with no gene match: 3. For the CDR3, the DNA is TGTGCCAGCAGCCGGGACAGGGGATACAATGAGCAGTTCTTC. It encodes CASSRDRGYNEQFF.

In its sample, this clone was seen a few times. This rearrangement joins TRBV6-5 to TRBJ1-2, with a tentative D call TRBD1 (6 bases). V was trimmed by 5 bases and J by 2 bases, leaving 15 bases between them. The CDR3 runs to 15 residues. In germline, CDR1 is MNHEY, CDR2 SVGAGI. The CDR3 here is CASSKLQGSNYGYTF. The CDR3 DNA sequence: TGTGCCAGCAGTAAGCTACAGGGCTCCAACTATGGCTACACCTTC.